This T cell receptor (beta chain) was identified in a study of blood T cell repertoires in COVID-19. Study summary: T cells, B-cell-depleted T cells, or PBMCs supplied cDNA or gDNA.

Seattle enrolled patients during active infection and tracked them longitudinally. In the source study's methods: Quantification of nucleated cells was approximated via reference gene primer amplification. Sequenced by immunoSEQ multiplex PCR; TCRdb stores in-frame clones only, minus some. V, J and clone size derive from that table, while D and trimming were established from the DNA sequence. The sample carries some 200,000 clones, around nine tenths recorded once. V was clipped by 7 bases and J by 2 bases; unmatched bases: 11. This CDR3 is built from 18 residues. The V gene's germline CDR1 is MDHEN and CDR2 SYDVKM.

The receptor's source is a woman aged 70-85 years with COVID-19, enrolled during active disease. The rearrangement uses TRBV28 and TRBJ2-6; TRBD1 matches at 10 bases. Sequenced: peripheral blood. CDR3 in amino acids: CASNRRTGGSAGANVLTF. The CDR3 region has the DNA TGTGCCAGCAATCGAAGGACAGGGGGAAGTGCTGGGGCCAACGTCCTGACTTTC.